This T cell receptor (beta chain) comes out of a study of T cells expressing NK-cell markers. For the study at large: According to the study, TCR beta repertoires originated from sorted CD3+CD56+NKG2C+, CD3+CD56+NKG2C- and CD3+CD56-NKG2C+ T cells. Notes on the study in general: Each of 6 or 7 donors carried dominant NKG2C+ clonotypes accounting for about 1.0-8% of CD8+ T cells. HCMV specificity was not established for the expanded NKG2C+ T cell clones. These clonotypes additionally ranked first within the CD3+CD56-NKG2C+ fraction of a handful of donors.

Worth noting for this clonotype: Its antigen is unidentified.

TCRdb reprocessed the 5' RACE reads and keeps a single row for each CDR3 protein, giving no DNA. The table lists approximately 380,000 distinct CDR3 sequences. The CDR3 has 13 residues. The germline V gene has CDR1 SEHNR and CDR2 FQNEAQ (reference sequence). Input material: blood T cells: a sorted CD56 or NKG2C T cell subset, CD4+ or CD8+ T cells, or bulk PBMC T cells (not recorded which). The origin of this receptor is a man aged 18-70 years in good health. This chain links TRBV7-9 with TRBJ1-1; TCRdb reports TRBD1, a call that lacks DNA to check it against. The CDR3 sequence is CASILIGTDEAFF.